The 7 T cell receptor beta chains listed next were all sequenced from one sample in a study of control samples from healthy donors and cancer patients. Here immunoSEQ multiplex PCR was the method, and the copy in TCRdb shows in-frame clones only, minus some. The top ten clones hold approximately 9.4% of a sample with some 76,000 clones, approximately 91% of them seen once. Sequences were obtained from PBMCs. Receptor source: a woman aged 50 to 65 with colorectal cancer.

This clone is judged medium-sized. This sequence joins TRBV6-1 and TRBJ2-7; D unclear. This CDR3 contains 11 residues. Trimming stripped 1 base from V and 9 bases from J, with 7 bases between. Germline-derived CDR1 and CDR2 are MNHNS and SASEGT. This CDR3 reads CASSEERVQYV. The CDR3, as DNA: TGTGCCAGCAGTGAAGAACGGGTGCAGTACGTC.

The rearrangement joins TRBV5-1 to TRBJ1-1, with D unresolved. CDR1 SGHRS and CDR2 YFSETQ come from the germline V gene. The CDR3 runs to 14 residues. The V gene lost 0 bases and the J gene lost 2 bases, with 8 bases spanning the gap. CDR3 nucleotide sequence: TGCGCCAGCAGCTTGGGGGGTGGTAACACTGAAGCTTTCTTT. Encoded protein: CASSLGGGNTEAFF.

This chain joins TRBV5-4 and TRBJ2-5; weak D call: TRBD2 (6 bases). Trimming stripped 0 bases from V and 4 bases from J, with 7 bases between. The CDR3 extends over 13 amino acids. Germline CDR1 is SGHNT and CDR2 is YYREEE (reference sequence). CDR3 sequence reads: CASSLEEGETQYF. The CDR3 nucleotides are TGTGCCAGCAGCTTGGAGGAGGGAGAGACCCAGTACTTC.

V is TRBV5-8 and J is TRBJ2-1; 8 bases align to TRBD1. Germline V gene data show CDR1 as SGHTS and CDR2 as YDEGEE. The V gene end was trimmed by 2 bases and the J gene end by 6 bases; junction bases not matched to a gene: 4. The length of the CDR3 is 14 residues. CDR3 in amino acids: CASSFPGGINEQFF. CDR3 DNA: TGTGCCAGCAGCTTCCCAGGGGGCATCAATGAGCAGTTCTTC.

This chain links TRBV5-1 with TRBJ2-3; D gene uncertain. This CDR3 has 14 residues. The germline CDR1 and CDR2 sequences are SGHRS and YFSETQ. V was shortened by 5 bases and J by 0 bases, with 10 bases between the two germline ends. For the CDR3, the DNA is TGCGCCAGCAGGAGCGCCCTTAGCACAGATACGCAGTATTTT. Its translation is CASRSALSTDTQYF.

The CDR3 sequence is CASSGTGSTNEKLFF. The CDR3 region has the DNA TGTGCCAGTTCCGGGACAGGTTCAACTAATGAAAAACTGTTTTTT. This chain connects TRBV19 to TRBJ1-4, with 8 bases lining up with TRBD1. The CDR3 has 15 amino acids. Germline CDR1 reads LNHDA; CDR2 reads SQIVND (reference sequence). With V trimmed by 8 bases and J by 0 bases, 5 bases remained unmatched.

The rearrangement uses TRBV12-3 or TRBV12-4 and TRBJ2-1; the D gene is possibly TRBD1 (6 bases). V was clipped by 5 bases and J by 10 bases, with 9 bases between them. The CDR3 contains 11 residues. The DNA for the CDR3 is TGTGCCAGCAGTCTCACAGGGGAGCAGTTCTTC. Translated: CASSLTGEQFF.